A single sample is the source of the 28 T cell receptor beta chains below, sequenced in a study of CD8 T cells in Susac syndrome. Random hexamers were used to reverse transcribe the RNA input (0.5 to 1 ug). MiXCR, applied by TCRdb to the immunoSEQ multiplex PCR reads, yields one record per CDR3 protein. The sample lists 90,000 to 150,000 distinct CDR3 sequences; around 94% were seen once. Sequencing was done on a sample of CD4+ T cells from PBMCs. The receptors originated from a human donor in good health.

The chain has TRBV2 and TRBJ1-1; D is unclear. In germline, CDR1 is SNHLY, CDR2 FYNNEI. The CDR3 is made up of 13 amino acids. V gave up 4 bases and J gave up 6 bases, with 12 bases separating them. Here the CDR3 DNA reads TGTGCCAGCAGTGGGCTCGGGCGATCTGAAGCTTTCTTT. Translation gives CASSGLGRSEAFF.

The chain carries TRBV19 and TRBJ2-2; 10 bases agree with TRBD1. CDR1 is LNHDA and CDR2 is SQIVND in the germline V gene (reference sequence). The CDR3 spans 15 residues. The trim removed 7 bases at V and 4 bases at J, leaving 6 bases unmatched. CDR3 bases: TGTGCCAGTACCCCGACAGGGGGCGTCACCGGGGAGCTGTTTTTT. It translates to CASTPTGGVTGELFF.

The rearrangement links TRBV6-1 to TRBJ2-1; 11 bases fit TRBD2. The CDR3 loop spans 17 amino acids. With 2 bases clipped from V and 5 bases from J, the junction kept 8 bases outside the gene matches. Germline V gene data show CDR1 as MNHNS and CDR2 as SASEGT. The CDR3 reads CASSEPGLAGKDNEQFF. DNA for the CDR3: TGTGCCAGCAGTGAACCCGGACTAGCGGGTAAAGACAATGAGCAGTTCTTC.

V usage is TRBV3-1 and J usage is TRBJ1-1; D unresolved. CDR3 length equals 14 residues. Germline V gives CDR1 LGHDT, CDR2 YNNKEL (reference sequence). The V end was cut by 4 bases, the J end by 1 base, with 10 bases between. The CDR3 coding sequence is TGTGCCAGCAGCCGGGCCATGGGGAACACTGAAGCTTTCTTT. Encoded protein: CASSRAMGNTEAFF.

CDR3 region: CASSPRGGGGNTIYF. CDR3 coding DNA: TGTGCCAGCAGCCCGCGAGGTGGCGGGGGAAACACCATATATTTT. This chain links TRBV7-2 with TRBJ1-3; D unresolved. The germline V gene has CDR1 SGHTA and CDR2 FQGNSA. This CDR3 is 15 amino acids long. V gave up 5 bases and J gave up 4 bases, with 15 bases separating them. Variable domain in full (rest from reference TRBV7-2 and TRBJ1-3): GAGVSQSPSNKVTEKGKDVELRCDPISGHTALYWYRQSLGQGLEFLIYFQGNSAPDKSGLPSDRFSAERTGGSVSTLTIQRTQQEDSAVYLCASSPRGGGGNTIYFGEGSWLTVV.

The rearrangement joins TRBV18 to TRBJ2-7, with 11 bases matching TRBD2. Germline-derived CDR1 and CDR2 are KGHSH and LQKENI. This CDR3 comprises 15 residues. V trimming: 6 bases; J trimming: 5 bases; junction bases outside the gene matches: 9. CDR3 residues: CASSLNGLAGNEQYF. CDR3 coding DNA: TGTGCCAGCTCCCTAAACGGACTAGCGGGTAACGAGCAGTACTTC.

The chain carries TRBV5-6 and TRBJ2-2; D might be TRBD1 or TRBD2, each matching 5 bases. The CDR3 covers 15 residues. The V end lost 4 bases, the J end lost 5 bases, and 15 bases lay between the germline ends. CDR1 is SGHDT and CDR2 is YYEEEE in the germline V gene. The CDR3 region has the DNA TGTGCCAGCAGCCTTCCGGGACGGACTACCGGGGAGCTGTTTTTT. It translates to CASSLPGRTTGELFF.

This clonotype was detected once. This rearrangement joins TRBV5-1 to TRBJ2-3; perhaps TRBD2 as D (5 bases). This CDR3 has 15 residues. Trimming cost V 0 bases and J 4 bases, with 12 bases left between them. CDR1 is SGHRS, CDR2 YFSETQ, per germline. CDR3 in DNA: TGCGCCAGCAGCTTGGCCTTCAAGGAGGCAGATACGCAGTATTTT. Translation: CASSLAFKEADTQYF.

The J gene is TRBJ2-1, the V gene TRBV19; 11 bases align to TRBD2. The CDR3 consists of 14 residues. CDR1 is LNHDA and CDR2 is SQIVND in the germline V gene (reference sequence). The V segment lost 5 bases and the J segment 9 bases; nucleotides outside the gene matches: 6. The CDR3 sequence is CASSSTSGIAEQFF. CDR3 nucleotide sequence: TGTGCCAGTAGTTCGACTAGCGGGATAGCTGAGCAGTTCTTC.

The rearrangement joins TRBV6-6 to TRBJ2-4, with unresolved D. The CDR3 contains 14 residues. Germline assignment: CDR1 MNHNY and CDR2 SVGAGI (reference sequence). V gave up 7 bases and J gave up 0 bases, with 10 bases separating them. The CDR3 region is CASILPTAKNIQYF. In DNA, the CDR3 is TGTGCCAGCATTTTACCAACAGCCAAAAACATTCAGTACTTC.

The V gene is TRBV7-9, the J gene TRBJ2-5, with 7 bases that match TRBD2. The junction had 7 bases not matched to a gene; V was cut back by 5 bases and J by 4 bases. Germline V gene sequence: CDR1 SEHNR, CDR2 FQNEAQ (reference sequence). This CDR3 is built from 14 residues. The CDR3 nucleotides are TGTGCCAGCAGCCCTGAGGGCGGGAGAGAGACCCAGTACTTC. It is translated as CASSPEGGRETQYF.

The rearrangement links TRBV11-1 to TRBJ1-3; D remains unclear. Germline loops: CDR1 SGHAT, CDR2 FQDESV (reference sequence). The CDR3 runs to 15 residues. The V gene lost 5 bases and the J gene lost 6 bases, with 17 bases spanning the gap. The CDR3 DNA reads as TGTGCCAGCAGCCAGTTCGGACGGAGGGAAAACACCATATATTTT. This gives the protein CASSQFGRRENTIYF.

The genes are TRBV7-6 and TRBJ2-2, with 11 bases lining up with TRBD2. This CDR3 is 18 amino acids long. Germline lookup yields CDR1 SGHVS and CDR2 FNYEAQ. V was pared by 5 bases and J by 7 bases, with 15 bases of the junction left unmatched. CDR3 residues: CASSPQALRLAGIGELFF. The DNA of the CDR3 is TGTGCCAGCAGCCCTCAAGCCCTAAGACTAGCGGGAATCGGGGAGCTGTTTTTT.

The table lists this clonotype with a count of one. This chain links TRBV29-1 with TRBJ2-6; D possibly corresponds to TRBD2 (7 bases). The CDR3 is 17 residues long. Deletions cut 1 base from V and 0 bases from J, with 13 bases between. Germline V gene sequence: CDR1 SQVTM, CDR2 ANQGSEA. The DNA of the CDR3 is TGCAGCGTTGAAGGGGGGGGCGATAGCTCTGGGGCCAACGTCCTGACTTTC. Its translation is CSVEGGGDSSGANVLTF. Variable domain in full (rest from reference TRBV29-1 and TRBJ2-6): SAVISQKPSRDICQRGTSLTIQCQVDSQVTMMFWYRQQPGQSLTLIATANQGSEATYESGFVIDKFPISRPNLTFSTLTVSNMSPEDSSIYLCSVEGGGDSSGANVLTFGAGSRLTVL.

J is TRBJ2-7 and V is TRBV2; 8 bases fit TRBD1. J gave up 4 bases and V 6 bases, and 8 bases lay outside the gene matches. Germline CDR1 and CDR2: SNHLY and FYNNEI. This CDR3 is 14 amino acids long. CDR3 amino acids: CASSLGQGKYEQYF. The CDR3 DNA is TGTGCCAGCAGCTTAGGACAGGGAAAGTACGAGCAGTACTTC.

The chain employs TRBV4-3 and TRBJ1-6; the D is unclear. This CDR3 has 14 residues. Germline V gene lookup returns CDR1 LGHNA and CDR2 YSLEER. Trimming left V 0 bases short and J 9 bases short, with 9 bases between. The DNA for the CDR3 is TGCGCCAGCAGCCAAGATCTTGCAGCTTCACCCCTCCACTTT. Protein product: CASSQDLAASPLHF.

CDR3 residues: CASSLVGGSNTEAFF. The CDR3 DNA reads as TGTGCCAGCAGCTTAGTCGGAGGGTCCAACACTGAAGCTTTCTTT. The chain combines TRBV7-6 with TRBJ1-1, with no clear D. Germline V gene data show CDR1 as SGHVS and CDR2 as FNYEAQ. The CDR3 is 15 residues long. The germline V and J ends were trimmed by 1 base and 2 bases, with 11 bases remaining between them.

The genes are TRBV20-1 and TRBJ2-4, with D tentatively TRBD1 (6 bases). Per germline, CDR1 DFQATT and CDR2 SNEGSKA (reference sequence). The ends were cut back, 5 bases at V and 0 bases at J, with 20 bases in the middle. The CDR3 has 17 residues. The CDR3 loop is CSAEGGRLNLAKNIQYF. In nucleotides, the CDR3 is TGCAGTGCTGAAGGGGGAAGACTTAACCTAGCCAAAAACATTCAGTACTTC.

The chain uses TRBV29-1 and TRBJ1-1, with D maybe TRBD1 (5 bases). Trimming removed 8 bases from V and 6 bases from J, with 19 bases in between. The CDR3 is made up of 13 amino acids. Germline V CDR1 and CDR2: SQVTM, ANQGSEA. CDR3 in DNA: TGCAGCACTACCTTAACGGGGGACGCTGAAGCTTTCTTT. It yields the protein CSTTLTGDAEAFF.

The V gene is TRBV12-3 or TRBV12-4, the J gene TRBJ1-1; D call uncertain. V lost 6 bases to trimming and J lost 1 base, with 12 bases between them. The CDR3 runs to 14 residues. The CDR3 protein is CASREGIGNTEAFF. The CDR3 coding sequence is TGTGCCAGCAGGGAAGGGATAGGGAACACTGAAGCTTTCTTT.

The chain links TRBV12-3 or TRBV12-4 to TRBJ1-5; 8 bases match TRBD1. With V trimmed by 3 bases and J by 5 bases, 3 bases remained unmatched. CDR3 length: 14 amino acids. The CDR3 sequence is CASSLGQADQPQHF. In DNA, the CDR3 is TGTGCCAGCAGTTTGGGACAGGCCGATCAGCCCCAGCATTTT.

The chain couples TRBV3-1 to TRBJ2-2; D is possibly TRBD1 (5 bases). The length of the CDR3 is 16 residues. The V and J ends lost 0 bases and 1 base respectively, with 9 bases between them. Germline CDR1 is LGHDT and CDR2 is YNNKEL (reference sequence). CDR3 bases: TGTGCCAGCAGCCAAGATTGGGGCGGGAACACCGGGGAGCTGTTTTTT. As protein: CASSQDWGGNTGELFF.

This clonotype was found a few times. The CDR3 sequence: CASSVTGGDQPQHF. The CDR3 coding sequence is TGTGCCAGTAGTGTGACAGGGGGGGATCAGCCCCAGCATTTT. The chain links TRBV19 to TRBJ1-5; TRBD1 agrees at 9 bases. Per the germline V gene, CDR1 is LNHDA and CDR2 is SQIVND (reference sequence). The CDR3 consists of 14 residues. V shed 5 bases, J shed 5 bases, and the junction held 4 bases outside the gene matches.

CDR3 residues: CAWDTGSYEQYF. DNA for the CDR3: TGTGCCTGGGACACTGGCTCCTACGAGCAGTACTTC. The chain couples TRBV30 to TRBJ2-7; D unresolved. V gave up 5 bases and J gave up 0 bases, with 8 bases separating them. This CDR3 contains 12 residues. Germline V gene sequence: CDR1 GTSNPN, CDR2 SVGIG (reference sequence).

The chain has TRBV5-1 and TRBJ1-1; D is unclear. This CDR3 contains 15 residues. CDR1 is SGHRS and CDR2 is YFSETQ in the germline V gene. V lost 0 bases, J lost 1 base, and 10 bases lay in between. The DNA for the CDR3 is TGCGCCAGCAGCTTGGGAGGGAGGGAGAACACTGAAGCTTTCTTT. Encoded protein: CASSLGGRENTEAFF.

The chain couples TRBV6-5 to TRBJ1-1; D is uncertain. Germline V gives CDR1 MNHEY, CDR2 SVGAGI. V was shortened by 0 bases and J by 1 base, with 6 bases between the two germline ends. This CDR3 region has 14 residues. This CDR3 is CASSYSGWNTEAFF. The CDR3 DNA reads TGTGCCAGCAGTTACTCTGGCTGGAACACTGAAGCTTTCTTT.

CDR3 protein: CASSLGQGAPTEAFF. In DNA, the CDR3 is TGTGCCAGCAGCTTAGGACAGGGGGCCCCGACTGAAGCTTTCTTT. The chain joins TRBV7-9 to TRBJ1-1; 10 nucleotides line up with TRBD1. CDR1 is SEHNR, CDR2 FQNEAQ, per germline (reference sequence). The CDR3 has 15 amino acids. Trimming removed 1 base from V and 5 bases from J; junction bases left unmatched: 4.

The rearrangement uses TRBV3-1 and TRBJ1-1, with 8 bases fitting TRBD1. Germline V CDR1 and CDR2: LGHDT, YNNKEL (reference sequence). The junction had 2 bases not matched to a gene; V was cut back by 1 base and J by 4 bases. The CDR3 contains 14 residues. CDR3: CASSQVTGGTEAFF. The DNA for the CDR3 is TGTGCCAGCAGCCAAGTAACAGGGGGCACTGAAGCTTTCTTT.